The 14 T cell receptor beta chains presented below share a single source sample, sequenced in a study of blood T cell repertoires in COVID-19. Only in-frame clones appear in the TCRdb table, and some are missing; sequencing was by immunoSEQ multiplex PCR. In the table there are about 220,000 clones, around 80% of which are singletons. The sequenced material came from peripheral blood. These receptors all come from a man aged 50 or older with active or convalescent COVID-19.

This chain uses TRBV11-2 with TRBJ1-1; 7 positions match TRBD1. V lost 5 bases, J lost 2 bases, and 8 bases stayed unmatched. Germline assignment: CDR1 SGHAT and CDR2 FQNNGV. The CDR3 is 15 amino acids. The CDR3 DNA is TGTGCCAGCAGCCGCAGTAGGGGGCCTAACACTGAAGCTTTCTTT. Amino acid sequence: CASSRSRGPNTEAFF.

J is TRBJ2-5 and V is TRBV18; TRBD2 agrees at 14 bases. V gave up 0 bases and J gave up 5 bases; unmatched junction bases: 8. Germline CDR1 is KGHSH and CDR2 is LQKENI. This CDR3 region has 18 residues. In DNA form, the CDR3 reads TGTGCCAGCTCACCACCGGGACTAGCGGGGGTCCGGATGGAGACCCAGTACTTC. As protein: CASSPPGLAGVRMETQYF.

The chain couples TRBV2 to TRBJ1-3, with TRBD1 identical over 7 bases. Germline V gene sequence: CDR1 SNHLY, CDR2 FYNNEI. The CDR3 contains 14 residues. Germline trimming cut 6 bases from V and 1 base from J; bases unmatched to any gene: 3. CDR3 nucleotides: TGTGCCAGCAGGAGGGACAGTTCTGGAAACACCATATATTTT. Its translation: CASRRDSSGNTIYF.

A single count supports this clone. The chain carries TRBV6-2 or TRBV6-3 and TRBJ1-1, with D perhaps TRBD1 (6 bases). Trimming cost V 4 bases and J 4 bases, with 16 bases left between them. Germline CDR1 is MNHEY and CDR2 is SVGEGT. The CDR3 length is 15 residues. The CDR3 region has the DNA TGTGCCAGCAGTTGGGACATCAGGCGGCGCACTGAAGCTTTCTTT. Protein sequence: CASSWDIRRRTEAFF.

This sequence joins TRBV3-1 (or the pseudogene TRBV3-2) and TRBJ1-4, with D possibly matching TRBD1 (5 bases). CDR3 length: 14 residues. Trimming left V 4 bases short and J 7 bases short, with 13 bases between. The germline gives CDR1 LGHDT, CDR2 YNNKEL (reference sequence). CDR3 DNA: TGTGCCAGCAGCCCTCAGGGAAAGGGTGAAAAACTGTTTTTT. It specifies CASSPQGKGEKLFF.

This chain links TRBV28 with TRBJ2-3; 9 bases are a match to TRBD2. J was trimmed by 5 bases and V by 6 bases; bases with no gene match: 6. The CDR3 sequence is 14 residues long. The germline CDR1 and CDR2 sequences are MDHEN and SYDVKM. The CDR3 sequence: CASRILAGEDTQYF. DNA of the CDR3: TGTGCCAGCAGGATATTAGCGGGAGAAGATACGCAGTATTTT.

V usage is TRBV4-3 and J usage is TRBJ2-5; 8 bases match TRBD1. V dropped 4 bases and J dropped 2; count of bases not matched to a gene: 6. Germline loops: CDR1 LGHNA, CDR2 YSLEER. The CDR3 length is 15 residues. The CDR3 DNA reads TGCGCCAGCAGCCCGGGGACAGGACTTCAAGAGACCCAGTACTTC. This encodes CASSPGTGLQETQYF.

V usage is TRBV18 and J usage is TRBJ2-3; 15 nucleotides align to TRBD2. This CDR3 has 15 amino acids. J was trimmed by 2 bases and V by 8 bases; bases with no gene match: 2. Per the germline V gene, CDR1 is KGHSH and CDR2 is LQKENI. Written as DNA, the CDR3 is TGTGCCAGCGGACTAGCGGGGGGGATCACAGATACGCAGTATTTT. Amino acids: CASGLAGGITDTQYF.

The chain employs TRBV5-4 and TRBJ2-1, with 9 bases aligning to TRBD1. V lost 4 bases to trimming and J lost 6 bases; unmatched junction nucleotides: 14. CDR1 is SGHNT, CDR2 YYREEE, per germline (reference sequence). The CDR3 has 17 amino acids. CDR3 DNA: TGTGCCAGCAGCCTCAAACAGGGGGCGCCATTAAGCAATGAGCAGTTCTTC. This codes for CASSLKQGAPLSNEQFF. Complete variable domain (other parts from reference TRBV5-4 and TRBJ2-1): ETGVTQSPTHLIKTRGQQVTLRCSSQSGHNTVSWYQQALGQGPQFIFQYYREEENGRGNFPPRFSGLQFPNYSSELNVNALELDDSALYLCASSLKQGAPLSNEQFFGPGTRLTVL.

The chain links TRBV6-5 to TRBJ1-3; D gene uncertain. CDR3 length: 13 residues. V lost 5 bases and J lost 2, with 7 bases in between. Germline values: CDR1 MNHEY, CDR2 SVGAGI. The CDR3 bases are TGTGCCAGCAGTCGAGGGACTGGAAACACCATATATTTT. This translates into CASSRGTGNTIYF.

V is TRBV19 and J is TRBJ2-1; D perhaps matches TRBD2 (5 bases). The V gene's germline CDR1 is LNHDA and CDR2 SQIVND (reference sequence). V lost 4 bases, J lost 2 bases, and 15 bases lay in between. CDR3 length: 16 residues. The CDR3 DNA reads TGTGCCAGTAGTAAGCGGTCCCCGGCCACCTACAATGAGCAGTTCTTC. Amino acids: CASSKRSPATYNEQFF.

The rearrangement joins TRBV5-5 to TRBJ2-1; 9 bases fit TRBD1. J gave up 1 base and V 3 bases, and 2 bases lay outside the gene matches. Germline V CDR1 and CDR2: SGHKS, YYEKEE (reference sequence). The CDR3 contains 15 residues. CDR3 DNA sequence: TGTGCCAGCAGCTCACAGGGGGCATCCTACAATGAGCAGTTCTTC. Translation: CASSSQGASYNEQFF.

The chain joins TRBV20-1 to TRBJ2-1; D might be TRBD1 (6 bases). V was cut by 3 bases and J by 2 bases, with 17 bases left in between. This CDR3 has 16 residues. From germline, CDR1 is DFQATT and CDR2 SNEGSKA (reference sequence). The CDR3, as DNA: TGCAGTGCTAGTCTCCATCAGGGGAACCCCTACAATGAGCAGTTCTTC. Translating gives CSASLHQGNPYNEQFF.

The rearrangement joins TRBV11-3 to TRBJ2-3, with a possible D match to TRBD1 (6 bases). The CDR3 sequence is 16 residues long. Germline CDR1 SGHNT, CDR2 YENEEA. V was clipped by 5 bases and J by 1 base, with 16 bases between them. CDR3 DNA: TGTGCCAGCAGCCCCCGGGCAGGGGAAGGCACAGATACGCAGTATTTT. Its protein is CASSPRAGEGTDTQYF.